The 3 T cell receptor beta chains in this list originate from one sample, sequenced in a study of CD8 T cells in Susac syndrome. An input of about 0.5 to 1 ug of RNA was subjected to reverse transcription using random hexamers. MiXCR, applied by TCRdb to the immunoSEQ multiplex PCR reads, yields one record per CDR3 protein. Of 150,000 to 190,000 distinct CDR3 sequences listed, 85% to 95% are singletons. The source material was CD4+ T cells from PBMCs. All receptors come from a human donor with Susac syndrome.

The chain combines TRBV5-1 with TRBJ2-5; 8 nucleotides line up with TRBD1. The junction had 5 bases not matched to a gene; V was cut back by 0 bases and J by 4 bases. The CDR3 is 15 residues long. Germline-derived CDR1 and CDR2 are SGHRS and YFSETQ. The CDR3 DNA follows: TGCGCCAGCAGCTTGGCCGGACAGGGCGGAGAGACCCAGTACTTC. Translating gives CASSLAGQGGETQYF.

This chain connects TRBV25-1 to TRBJ1-1, with 7 bases matching TRBD1. Looked up from germline, CDR1 is MGHDK and CDR2 is SYGVNS. The junction had 5 bases not matched to a gene; V was cut back by 3 bases and J by 4 bases. The CDR3 totals 14 residues. The CDR3 reads CASSEDRWSTEAFF. The CDR3 nucleotides read TGTGCCAGCAGTGAGGACAGGTGGAGCACTGAAGCTTTCTTT.

This clonotype was seen only once. CDR3 sequence: CSVHGTAVSYGYTF. The CDR3 coding sequence is TGCAGCGTTCACGGGACTGCAGTCTCCTATGGCTACACCTTC. The chain is built from TRBV29-1 and TRBJ1-2; perhaps TRBD1 as D (5 bases). With 5 bases removed from V and 4 bases from J, the gap between germline ends came to 17 bases. Germline V gene sequence: CDR1 SQVTM, CDR2 ANQGSEA. CDR3 length: 14 amino acids.